A single sample gave rise to the 19 T cell receptor beta chains below, sequenced in a study of cytomegalovirus exposure and HLA in healthy donors. PCR involved 60 Vbeta and 13 Jbeta primers. Sequenced by immunoSEQ multiplex PCR; TCRdb stores in-frame clones only, minus some. Seen here are over 200,000 clones, 70% to 80% observed once, and the top ten hold approximately 2.6%. Input material: PBMCs. The receptors stem from an older woman in good health and CMV-seropositive.

The rearrangement uses TRBV29-1 and TRBJ2-3; 7 bases are a match to TRBD1. Germline V gene sequence: CDR1 SQVTM, CDR2 ANQGSEA. The CDR3 covers 14 residues. With V trimmed by 3 bases and J by 4 bases, 7 bases remained unmatched. CDR3 region: CSVDGVGGSDTQYF. The DNA for the CDR3 is TGCAGCGTTGACGGGGTAGGGGGCTCAGATACGCAGTATTTT.

CDR3 region: CASSPLVGGYQETQYF. The CDR3 DNA sequence: TGCGCCAGCAGCCCGTTGGTGGGAGGGTACCAAGAGACCCAGTACTTC. The V call is TRBV5-1, the J call TRBJ2-5, with 7 bases lining up with TRBD2. J lost 0 bases, V lost 4 bases, and 9 bases had no gene match. There are 16 residues in the CDR3. Looked up from germline, CDR1 is SGHRS and CDR2 is YFSETQ.

This clone was observed a few times. The chain carries TRBV6-1 and TRBJ1-1; weak D call: TRBD1 (6 bases). Trimming left V 6 bases short and J 2 bases short, with 13 bases between. CDR1 is MNHNS, CDR2 SASEGT, per germline. This CDR3 region has 14 residues. The CDR3 loop reads CASRSKTGNTEAFF. The CDR3 nucleotides are TGTGCCAGCAGGAGCAAGACAGGTAACACTGAAGCTTTCTTT.

V and J are TRBV7-2 and TRBJ1-1; D uncertain. Trimming removed 5 bases at V and 3 bases at J, with 13 bases between. The CDR3 contains 14 residues. Germline V gives CDR1 SGHTA, CDR2 FQGNSA. For the CDR3, the DNA is TGTGCCAGCAGCCTCGCCAGGATCTACACTGAAGCTTTCTTT. Amino acids: CASSLARIYTEAFF.

The rearrangement uses TRBV7-9 and TRBJ2-7; 9 bases are a match to TRBD2. Germline trimming cut 7 bases from V and 2 bases from J; bases unmatched to any gene: 6. This CDR3 region has 14 residues. Germline assignment: CDR1 SEHNR and CDR2 FQNEAQ (reference sequence). CDR3 sequence reads: CASIKTSGPYEQYF. CDR3 bases: TGTGCCAGCATCAAGACTAGCGGTCCCTACGAGCAGTACTTC.

This clone was counted a few times. In DNA form, the CDR3 reads TGCGCCAGCAGCTTGGGACCGGAGCAGTACTTC. Translating gives CASSLGPEQYF. V is TRBV5-1 and J is TRBJ2-5; D call uncertain. The CDR3 length is 11 residues. The V end lost 0 bases, the J end lost 11 bases, and 8 bases lay between the germline ends. The germline V gene encodes CDR1 SGHRS and CDR2 YFSETQ.

This clone was observed a few times. The chain combines TRBV15 with TRBJ2-5; 7 positions match TRBD2. V was clipped by 1 base and J by 3 bases; unmatched bases: 11. This CDR3 comprises 17 residues. Germline lookup yields CDR1 LNHNV and CDR2 YYDKDF (reference sequence). The CDR3 here is CATSRGLAGSGEETQYF. The CDR3 coding sequence is TGTGCCACCAGCAGAGGACTAGCTGGGAGTGGGGAAGAGACCCAGTACTTC.

The chain combines TRBV9 with TRBJ2-7; possibly TRBD2 for D (6 bases). Trimming pared 0 bases from V and 0 bases from J, leaving 7 bases between. Germline V gene data show CDR1 as SGDLS and CDR2 as YYNGEE. This CDR3 region has 14 residues. CDR3 region: CASSVDGSSYEQYF. CDR3 DNA sequence: TGTGCCAGCAGCGTAGACGGGAGCTCCTACGAGCAGTACTTC. Full variable domain (rest looked up from reference TRBV9 and TRBJ2-7): DSGVTQTPKHLITATGQRVTLRCSPRSGDLSVYWYQQSLDQGLQFLIQYYNGEERAKGNILERFSAQQFPDLHSELNLSSLELGDSALYFCASSVDGSSYEQYFGPGTRLTVT.

This clone was observed a few times. This rearrangement joins TRBV7-8 to TRBJ2-7; D possibly corresponds to TRBD2 (5 bases). This CDR3 region has 15 residues. From germline, CDR1 is SGHVS and CDR2 FQNEAQ. Between the trimmed V and J ends, which lost 5 bases and 2 bases, there was a span of 16 bases. CDR3 loop: CASSRGYSSTYEQYF. Here the CDR3 DNA reads TGTGCCAGCAGCAGAGGGTATTCCTCAACCTACGAGCAGTACTTC.

The rearrangement uses TRBV11-2 and TRBJ1-2; perhaps TRBD1 as D (6 bases). Germline V lookup: CDR1 SGHAT, CDR2 FQNNGV. Between the trimmed V and J ends, which lost 4 bases and 2 bases, there was a span of 8 bases. The CDR3 has 13 residues. The CDR3 protein is CASSYGQNYGYTF. The CDR3 DNA follows: TGTGCCAGCAGCTATGGACAGAACTATGGCTACACCTTC.

This chain uses TRBV7-2 with TRBJ2-5; 10 bases match TRBD2. Germline CDR1 is SGHTA and CDR2 is FQGNSA. This CDR3 spans 15 amino acids. V lost 5 bases to trimming and J lost 5 bases; unmatched junction nucleotides: 8. The chain's CDR3 is CASSATSGIRETQYF. The CDR3 nucleotides read TGTGCCAGCAGCGCCACTAGCGGGATACGGGAGACCCAGTACTTC.

A few counts support this clone. The V and J genes are TRBV30 and TRBJ2-7, with a tentative D call TRBD2 (5 bases). The CDR3 has 14 residues. Germline V gene lookup returns CDR1 GTSNPN and CDR2 SVGIG (reference sequence). Trimming removed 0 bases from V and 5 bases from J, with 14 bases in between. The CDR3: CAWSVGSGSHEQYF. The CDR3 region has the DNA TGTGCCTGGAGTGTAGGGTCGGGAAGCCACGAGCAGTACTTC.

The chain is built from TRBV28 and TRBJ2-2, with 14 positions matching TRBD2. The germline V gene encodes CDR1 MDHEN and CDR2 SYDVKM. The trim removed 6 bases at V and 4 bases at J, leaving 7 bases unmatched. The CDR3 has 17 residues. CDR3 bases: TGTGCCAGCAGAAGGACTAGCGGGGGGCGTAGCACCGGGGAGCTGTTTTTT. Translation: CASRRTSGGRSTGELFF.

CDR3: CASSPPSGGDGGEQYF. The CDR3 nucleotides are TGTGCCAGCTCACCACCGTCGGGGGGCGACGGTGGCGAGCAGTACTTC. The chain is built from TRBV18 and TRBJ2-7, with D possibly being TRBD2 (7 bases). This CDR3 region has 16 residues. Germline V CDR1 and CDR2: KGHSH, LQKENI. The V and J ends lost 0 bases and 6 bases respectively, with 18 bases between them.

The rearrangement uses TRBV10-3 and TRBJ1-1; 8 positions match TRBD1. V dropped 3 bases and J dropped 5; count of bases not matched to a gene: 14. The CDR3 is made up of 17 amino acids. Germline CDR1 ENHRY, CDR2 SYGVKD. CDR3 in DNA: TGTGCCATCAGTGAATCGGGACAGGTAATGGTTACGACTGAAGCTTTCTTT. Translating gives CAISESGQVMVTTEAFF.

This clone appeared a few times. The rearrangement links TRBV11-1 to TRBJ2-5; possible D gene TRBD2, 7 bases. The CDR3 runs 17 residues. V gave up 5 bases and J gave up 5 bases, with 24 bases separating them. Germline V CDR1 and CDR2: SGHAT, FQDESV (reference sequence). The CDR3 sequence: CASSPRGGAGGAETQYF. Here the CDR3 DNA reads TGTGCCAGCAGCCCCCGAGGGGGGGCCGGAGGTGCGGAGACCCAGTACTTC.

J is TRBJ2-3 and V is TRBV7-9; D ambiguous. V shed 5 bases and J shed 7 bases, with 19 bases lying between them. CDR3 size: 15 residues. Germline V CDR1 and CDR2: SEHNR, FQNEAQ (reference sequence). The CDR3 DNA is TGTGCCAGCAGCGCCGGTCCTCGGCAGGTATATACGCAGTATTTT. Translated, it gives CASSAGPRQVYTQYF.

The genes are TRBV7-2 and TRBJ1-2; D unclear. Trimming left V 1 base short and J 6 bases short, with 15 bases between. This CDR3 contains 15 residues. CDR1 is SGHTA, CDR2 FQGNSA, per germline. CDR3 nucleotide sequence: TGTGCCAGCAGCTTAGATGTTCAGAAGAGGGATGGCTACACCTTC. It specifies CASSLDVQKRDGYTF.

The chain carries TRBV6-5 and TRBJ1-3, with D possibly matching TRBD1 (5 bases). The V end lost 7 bases, the J end lost 0 bases, and 13 bases lay between the germline ends. The germline V gene encodes CDR1 MNHEY and CDR2 SVGAGI. The CDR3 totals 15 residues. CDR3 in DNA: TGTGCCAGCACCGGACACGGGAGCTCTGGAAACACCATATATTTT. Translated, it gives CASTGHGSSGNTIYF.